The 21 T cell receptor beta chains reported below all come from one sample, sequenced in a study of blood T cell repertoires in COVID-19. Measured with immunoSEQ multiplex PCR; TCRdb has only the in-frame clones, and not every one. The sample lists approximately 150,000 clones, approximately 80% occurring once. The sequencing input was peripheral blood. The source of these receptors is a woman in her forties or fifties with acute or convalescent COVID-19.

V and J are TRBV2 and TRBJ2-5, with TRBD2 matching 13 bases. Germline assignment: CDR1 SNHLY and CDR2 FYNNEI. J lost 4 bases, V lost 4 bases, and 6 bases had no gene match. The CDR3 runs 16 residues. The CDR3 region has the DNA TGTGCCAGCAGTGGTGTACTAGCGGGGGGGGGAGAGACCCAGTACTTC. This codes for CASSGVLAGGGETQYF. Looking up the rest from reference TRBV2 and TRBJ2-5 gives the full variable domain: EPEVTQTPSHQVTQMGQEVILRCVPISNHLYFYWYRQILGQKVEFLVSFYNNEISEKSEIFDDQFSVERPDGSNFTLKIRSTKLEDSAMYFCASSGVLAGGGETQYFGPGTRLLVL.

The J gene is TRBJ1-4, the V gene TRBV7-2; tentative D call: TRBD1 (6 bases). This CDR3 is 16 amino acids long. Looked up from germline, CDR1 is SGHTA and CDR2 is FQGNSA. V dropped 0 bases and J dropped 7 bases, with 15 bases sitting between them. CDR3 coding DNA: TGTGCCAGCAGCTTAGCACCCGGGGAGGGGGGTGAAAAACTGTTTTTT. Translation gives CASSLAPGEGGEKLFF.

V and J are TRBV30 and TRBJ1-6; a possible D gene is TRBD1 (6 bases). V was pared by 2 bases and J by 10 bases, with 12 bases between. This CDR3 comprises 13 residues. Germline values: CDR1 GTSNPN, CDR2 SVGIG (reference sequence). CDR3 amino acids: CAWSTGFDSPLHF. DNA for the CDR3: TGTGCCTGGAGTACAGGGTTTGACTCACCCCTCCACTTT.

The V and J genes are TRBV19 and TRBJ2-1; TRBD2 might be the D (6 bases). Germline V gene lookup returns CDR1 LNHDA and CDR2 SQIVND (reference sequence). V was pared by 6 bases and J by 0 bases, with 12 bases between. This CDR3 is 15 amino acids long. CDR3 in amino acids: CASRPRGSSYNEQFF. The CDR3 coding sequence is TGTGCCAGTAGGCCGCGGGGTAGCTCCTACAATGAGCAGTTCTTC.

This rearrangement joins TRBV7-6 to TRBJ1-2; TRBD1 is a possible D gene (6 bases). V lost 2 bases and J 4 bases, leaving 14 bases between the germline ends. Germline CDR1 reads SGHVS; CDR2 reads FNYEAQ. The CDR3 length is 15 residues. In DNA form, the CDR3 reads TGTGCCAGCAGCTTATCTAATACAGGGTTCTATGGCTACACCTTC. The encoded protein is CASSLSNTGFYGYTF.

The chain combines TRBV5-4 with TRBJ1-2, with 9 bases matching TRBD1. Germline-derived CDR1 and CDR2 are SGHNT and YYREEE (reference sequence). CDR3 length: 16 amino acids. V shed 4 bases and J 2 bases; nucleotides not matched to a gene: 9. The CDR3 DNA reads TGTGCCAGCAGCCAACAACACAGGGGGCAAAACTATGGCTACACCTTC. Protein product: CASSQQHRGQNYGYTF.

This sequence joins TRBV6-6 and TRBJ1-3, with D hard to call. The CDR3 is 14 amino acids. Germline V CDR1 and CDR2: MNHNY, SVGAGI (reference sequence). V lost 2 bases, J lost 6 bases, and 11 bases lay in between. The CDR3 protein is CASSYQAKENTIYF. Here the CDR3 DNA reads TGTGCCAGCAGTTACCAGGCCAAAGAAAACACCATATATTTT.

The chain employs TRBV19 and TRBJ1-6; D gene unclear. CDR1 is LNHDA, CDR2 SQIVND, per germline (reference sequence). Deletions cut 3 bases from V and 0 bases from J, with 9 bases between. The CDR3 totals 16 residues. The CDR3 sequence: CASSISGSSYNSPLHF. DNA for the CDR3: TGTGCCAGTAGTATTTCCGGGAGCTCCTATAATTCACCCCTCCACTTT.

This chain links TRBV7-9 with TRBJ2-5; unclear D gene. The CDR3 consists of 14 residues. V gave up 5 bases and J gave up 5 bases, with 15 bases separating them. Germline V lookup: CDR1 SEHNR, CDR2 FQNEAQ (reference sequence). CDR3 sequence reads: CASSPLNVGETQYF. In DNA form, the CDR3 reads TGTGCCAGCAGCCCTCTGAATGTCGGGGAGACCCAGTACTTC.

This clone appeared many times. The chain is built from TRBV9 and TRBJ2-7; the D gene is possibly TRBD1 (6 bases). Trimming removed 2 bases at V and 2 bases at J, with 11 bases between. Germline CDR1 is SGDLS and CDR2 is YYNGEE. CDR3 length: 14 amino acids. CDR3: CASSVGAETYEQYF. In DNA, the CDR3 is TGTGCCAGCAGCGTGGGGGCGGAAACCTACGAGCAGTACTTC.

This clone was seen just once. This rearrangement joins TRBV5-1 to TRBJ1-5; tentatively, D is TRBD1 (6 bases). The CDR3 consists of 15 residues. Germline assignment: CDR1 SGHRS and CDR2 YFSETQ. Trimming took off 4 bases at V and 0 bases at J, with 11 bases between the two ends. CDR3 DNA sequence: TGCGCCAGCAGCGAACAGGGCCATAGCAATCAGCCCCAGCATTTT. It codes for CASSEQGHSNQPQHF.

This clone appeared many times. The chain employs TRBV14 and TRBJ2-7; TRBD1 agrees at 8 bases. Unmatched junction bases numbered 6, after V lost 4 bases and J lost 4 bases. The CDR3 is 14 residues long. Germline CDR1 SGHDN, CDR2 FVKESK. CDR3 residues: CASSPRTGLYEQYF. CDR3 sequence (DNA): TGTGCCAGCAGCCCTAGGACAGGGCTGTACGAGCAGTACTTC. Combining the CDR3 with reference TRBV14 and TRBJ2-7 gives the whole variable domain EAGVTQFPSHSVIEKGQTVTLRCDPISGHDNLYWYRRVMGKEIKFLLHFVKESKQDESGMPNNRFLAERTGGTYSTLKVQPAELEDSGVYFCASSPRTGLYEQYFGPGTRLTVT.

This clone was recorded a few times. The chain combines TRBV7-2 with TRBJ1-4, with D perhaps matching TRBD1 (6 bases). The germline V and J ends were trimmed by 3 bases and 5 bases, with 13 bases remaining between them. CDR1 and CDR2 from the germline V gene are SGHTA and FQGNSA. There are 15 residues in the CDR3. CDR3: CASSLAGASNEKLFF. The CDR3, as DNA: TGTGCCAGCAGCTTGGCAGGGGCCAGCAATGAAAAACTGTTTTTT.

This clone was seen a handful of times. J is TRBJ2-7 and V is TRBV5-1; D is possibly TRBD1 (6 bases). CDR3 length: 16 residues. V lost 0 bases, J lost 7 bases, and 20 bases lay in between. The germline V gene has CDR1 SGHRS and CDR2 YFSETQ. CDR3 loop: CASSLGPQGGVLEQYF. DNA for the CDR3: TGCGCCAGCAGCTTGGGTCCACAGGGTGGAGTCCTGGAGCAGTACTTC.

The chain joins TRBV6-5 to TRBJ2-7, with 9 bases identical to TRBD2. This CDR3 has 14 residues. Germline V CDR1 and CDR2: MNHEY, SVGAGI. V was clipped by 6 bases and J by 2 bases; unmatched bases: 5. The CDR3 nucleotides are TGTGCCAGCAGCATACGACTAGCGGCCTACGAGCAGTACTTC. Residues: CASSIRLAAYEQYF.

The V and J genes are TRBV12-3 or TRBV12-4 and TRBJ1-1; maybe TRBD1 (6 bases). CDR3 length equals 13 residues. Deletions cut 5 bases from V and 4 bases from J, with 11 bases between. The CDR3 is CASSPPGATEAFF. The CDR3 DNA reads TGTGCCAGCAGTCCCCCAGGGGCCACTGAAGCTTTCTTT.

This chain joins TRBV12-3 or TRBV12-4 and TRBJ1-1; D not resolved. There are 12 residues in the CDR3. Between the trimmed V and J ends, which lost 3 bases and 4 bases, there was a span of 6 bases. The CDR3 protein is CASSFQATEAFF. CDR3 coding DNA: TGTGCCAGCAGTTTTCAGGCCACTGAAGCTTTCTTT.

The chain joins TRBV2 to TRBJ1-4, with 7 nucleotides matching TRBD1. The germline CDR1 and CDR2 sequences are SNHLY and FYNNEI. This CDR3 spans 13 amino acids. V lost 8 bases, J lost 8 bases, and 8 bases stayed unmatched. For the CDR3, the DNA is TGTGCCAGCGGCGACGACAGGGCCGAAAAACTGTTTTTT. Its translation: CASGDDRAEKLFF.

This clone has just one count. V gene TRBV28 combines with J gene TRBJ2-7; 10 positions match TRBD1. The CDR3 sequence is 18 residues long. V shed 1 base and J 6 bases; nucleotides not matched to a gene: 15. Germline values: CDR1 MDHEN, CDR2 SYDVKM. In nucleotides, the CDR3 is TGTGCCAGCAGTTTATTATCAGTTATAACGGGACAGGGGTCCGAGCAGTACTTC. Translating gives CASSLLSVITGQGSEQYF.

This clone was picked up a small number of times. The chain combines TRBV11-2 with TRBJ1-1; perhaps TRBD1 as D (5 bases). The V gene lost 0 bases and the J gene lost 8 bases, with 10 bases spanning the gap. CDR3 length equals 13 residues. CDR1 is SGHAT, CDR2 FQNNGV, per germline. CDR3 DNA sequence: TGTGCCAGCAGCTTAGATCCGGCAGGGGAAGCTTTCTTT. As protein: CASSLDPAGEAFF.

The CDR3 region has the DNA TGTGCCAGCAGCCCCCGGGACGGGACAGGGCGAAACACTGAAGCTTTCTTT. It translates to CASSPRDGTGRNTEAFF. The chain recombines TRBV7-9 with TRBJ1-1; 9 nucleotides align to TRBD1. The CDR3 has 17 residues. Germline V CDR1 and CDR2: SEHNR, FQNEAQ (reference sequence). The ends lost 5 bases at V and 2 bases at J; junction bases unmatched: 12. The whole variable domain, filled in from reference TRBV7-9 and TRBJ1-1, reads DTGVSQNPRHKITKRGQNVTFRCDPISEHNRLYWYRQTLGQGPEFLTYFQNEAQLEKSRLLSDRFSAERPKGSFSTLEIQRTEQGDSAMYLCASSPRDGTGRNTEAFFGQGTRLTVV.